This TCR beta chain emerged from a study of cytomegalovirus exposure and HLA in healthy donors. Overall study context: Earlier work reported 100 million or so unique TCR beta sequences from 150 million to 200 million T cells.

Sampled while nominally healthy, donors likely had unrecorded immune exposures. Overall study findings and caveats: Cytomegalovirus-associated TCR beta chains were listed, numbering 150 to 200.

As to this clone: The antigen is not known.

With 60 Vbeta and 13 Jbeta primers, the PCR was carried out. In the study's own analysis: Later work found 65 million to 100 million unique TCR beta chains, with 9.5 million to 14 million shared. TCRdb's copy holds only in-frame clones and misses some; the assay was immunoSEQ multiplex PCR. Clonal size and the V and J genes are those of that table, whereas D and trimming came from the DNA. The sample yields about 180,000 clones, around 76% seen once. The TCR was taken from a middle-aged man in good health and CMV-seronegative. Sequencing was carried out using PBMCs.

The CDR3, as DNA: TGTGCCAGCAGCTTGAAGGGACTAGCGCTAGACGAGCAGTACTTC. Its protein product is CASSLKGLALDEQYF. The chain couples TRBV5-5 to TRBJ2-7; 10 bases line up with TRBD2. The V gene's germline CDR1 is SGHKS and CDR2 YYEKEE (reference sequence). The V and J ends lost 1 base and 5 bases, in that order; junction bases with no gene match: 6. This CDR3 contains 15 residues.